This TCR beta chain is drawn from a study of shared clonotypes between healthy human individuals. The assay was immunoSEQ multiplex PCR, and TCRdb's table has in-frame clones only and misses some. The table has 2.3 million or so clones, roughly 93% seen once. This clone is a singleton in its sample. V lost 8 bases and J lost 2; bases outside the gene matches: 8. There are 14 residues in the CDR3. Germline V lookup: CDR1 SQVTM, CDR2 ANQGSEA. Input material: naive CD4+ T cells from PBMCs. Subset here: CD45RA+ positively selected. The chain has TRBV29-1 and TRBJ2-3; TRBD2 agrees at 9 bases. This sequence originates from a man aged 18-30 years in good health. Some clones in this sample may be carry-over from other donors' samples. The CDR3 DNA reads as TGCAGCATCGTCGGCGGGAGGGACACAGATACGCAGTATTTT. Protein sequence: CSIVGGRDTDTQYF.